This passage covers 17 T cell receptor beta chains from one sample sequenced in a study of blood T cell repertoires in COVID-19. Profiled with immunoSEQ multiplex PCR; TCRdb holds only in-frame clones, not every one. The sample consists of 52,000 or so clones, around 86% of them appearing once. The sequenced sample was peripheral blood. The receptors were gathered from a human donor in a cohort sampled during active COVID-19.

DNA of the CDR3: TGTGCCAGCAGCACCAGCGGGAGTACGGTAGATACGCAGTATTTT. Translated, it gives CASSTSGSTVDTQYF. V and J are TRBV7-2 and TRBJ2-3; 8 bases align to TRBD2. Germline V gene data show CDR1 as SGHTA and CDR2 as FQGNSA. V lost 5 bases to trimming and J lost 5 bases; unmatched junction nucleotides: 9. This CDR3 is built from 15 residues.

The chain links TRBV3-1 (or the pseudogene TRBV3-2) to TRBJ1-2, with 9 bases fitting TRBD1. Germline CDR1 LGHDT, CDR2 YNNKEL (reference sequence). CDR3 length: 15 residues. V shed 4 bases, J shed 11 bases, and the junction held 14 bases outside the gene matches. CDR3 region: CASSRPGQGLWMYTF. DNA for the CDR3: TGTGCCAGCAGCCGGCCCGGACAGGGGTTGTGGATGTACACCTTC.

V is TRBV5-1 and J is TRBJ2-5; D not certain. The V gene's germline CDR1 is SGHRS and CDR2 YFSETQ. The CDR3 runs to 14 residues. The V end lost 0 bases, the J end lost 2 bases, and 8 bases lay between the germline ends. The CDR3 DNA sequence: TGCGCCAGCAGCTTGGGGGCATATCAAGAGACCCAGTACTTC. This translates into CASSLGAYQETQYF.

The chain has TRBV2 and TRBJ2-7; 9 bases are a match to TRBD1. The CDR3 covers 15 residues. After removal of 6 bases from V and 7 bases from J, the junction contained 13 bases not matched to a gene. Germline CDR1 is SNHLY and CDR2 is FYNNEI. The CDR3 DNA reads TGTGCCAGCAGGATTGGGGGGGGACAGGGACAAGAGCAGTACTTC. Translation gives CASRIGGGQGQEQYF.

This rearrangement joins TRBV10-3 to TRBJ2-5, with TRBD1 matching 7 bases. Germline CDR1 is ENHRY and CDR2 is SYGVKD. The junction had 5 bases not matched to a gene; V was cut back by 3 bases and J by 4 bases. The CDR3 length is 14 residues. This CDR3 reads CAISEDRVTETQYF. In nucleotides, the CDR3 is TGTGCCATCAGTGAAGACAGGGTTACAGAGACCCAGTACTTC.

This chain links TRBV21-1 with TRBJ2-7; TRBD2, the table's D call, was not compared with the DNA. TRBV21-1 is a recognized pseudogene. The CDR3 is made up of 14 amino acids. The CDR3 region is CASSKVQRIYEQYF. CDR3 bases: TGTGCCAGCAGCAAAGTCCAGCGGATATACGAGCAGTACTTC.

This chain connects TRBV6-1 to TRBJ2-2, with a weak D call TRBD1 (6 bases). The length of the CDR3 is 14 residues. The V end was cut by 3 bases, the J end by 4 bases, with 9 bases between. Germline V gene data show CDR1 as MNHNS and CDR2 as SASEGT. CDR3 amino acids: CASSEGAGTGELFF. CDR3 DNA sequence: TGTGCCAGCAGTGAGGGGGCGGGCACCGGGGAGCTGTTTTTT.

The chain couples TRBV4-2 to TRBJ1-2, with a possible D match to TRBD1 (6 bases). Trimming shortened V by 4 bases and J by 3 bases, and 12 bases separated the two germline ends. Germline V gene data show CDR1 as LGHNA and CDR2 as YNFKEQ. The length of the CDR3 is 14 residues. CDR3 bases: TGTGCCAGCAGCCTTGGGGGGGGCGACTATGGCTACACCTTC. Amino acid sequence: CASSLGGGDYGYTF.

J is TRBJ2-1 and V is TRBV3-1 (or the pseudogene TRBV3-2); 7 nucleotides match TRBD2. After removal of 4 bases from V and 0 bases from J, the junction contained 3 bases not matched to a gene. The germline V gene encodes CDR1 LGHDT and CDR2 YNNKEL (reference sequence). The CDR3 consists of 15 residues. This CDR3 reads CASSRGGSSYNEQFF. The CDR3, as DNA: TGTGCCAGCAGCCGGGGCGGGAGCTCCTACAATGAGCAGTTCTTC.

The rearrangement joins TRBV11-3 to TRBJ2-2, with TRBD2 identical over 7 bases. The germline gives CDR1 SGHNT, CDR2 YENEEA. The CDR3 has 16 residues. Trimming at V came to 5 bases and at J to 0 bases, leaving 6 bases not matched to a gene. The CDR3 DNA reads TGTGCCAGCAGCCCCGCACGGGGGGCGAACACCGGGGAGCTGTTTTTT. The encoded protein is CASSPARGANTGELFF.

The chain has TRBV12-3 or TRBV12-4 and TRBJ1-2; 8 bases are a match to TRBD1. The ends lost 4 bases at V and 5 bases at J; junction bases unmatched: 3. CDR3 size: 13 residues. The CDR3 coding sequence is TGTGCCAGCAGTTACCGGGACAGGTATGGCTACACCTTC. Amino acid sequence: CASSYRDRYGYTF.

This chain connects TRBV6-6 to TRBJ2-7; TRBD1 is a possible D gene (5 bases). Trimming took off 6 bases at V and 3 bases at J, with 21 bases between the two ends. CDR1 MNHNY and CDR2 SVGAGI come from the germline V gene (reference sequence). CDR3 length: 16 amino acids. CDR3 loop: CASSLNRNTQIYEQYF. CDR3 DNA: TGTGCCAGCAGCCTTAACAGGAATACACAAATCTACGAGCAGTACTTC.

The chain recombines TRBV12-3 or TRBV12-4 with TRBJ2-2; D is possibly TRBD2 (6 bases). V gave up 4 bases and J gave up 4 bases, with 7 bases separating them. CDR3 length: 13 amino acids. In DNA form, the CDR3 reads TGTGCCAGCAGTTGGGGGGTCACCGGGGAGCTGTTTTTT. Its translation: CASSWGVTGELFF.

The CDR3 loop reads CASSPTGGNSPLHF. The DNA for the CDR3 is TGTGCCAGCTCACCAACAGGGGGTAATTCACCCCTCCACTTT. This chain uses TRBV18 with TRBJ1-6, with TRBD1 matching 8 bases. This CDR3 region has 14 residues. Germline V gene data show CDR1 as KGHSH and CDR2 as LQKENI. V lost 2 bases to trimming and J lost 6 bases; unmatched junction nucleotides: 0.

The V call is TRBV23-1, the J call TRBJ2-1; 8 positions agree with TRBD2. TRBV23-1 is an ORF; its function is uncertain. V lost 1 base, J lost 0 bases, and 5 bases stayed unmatched. This CDR3 has 17 amino acids. DNA for the CDR3: TGCGCCAGCAGTCAATTCCCTAGCGGGCCCTCCTACAATGAGCAGTTCTTC. This encodes CASSQFPSGPSYNEQFF.

The chain links TRBV5-1 to TRBJ2-1; D may be TRBD2 (6 bases). The germline V and J ends were trimmed by 0 bases and 2 bases, with 18 bases remaining between them. This CDR3 is 18 amino acids long. CDR1 is SGHRS, CDR2 YFSETQ, per germline. DNA for the CDR3: TGCGCCAGCAGCTTGGTTCGGGTTGGGGCGGGACCCTACAATGAGCAGTTCTTC. Protein product: CASSLVRVGAGPYNEQFF.

V gene TRBV28 combines with J gene TRBJ2-7, with 7 nucleotides matching TRBD2. V lost 5 bases, J lost 2 bases, and 3 bases stayed unmatched. Looked up from germline, CDR1 is MDHEN and CDR2 is SYDVKM. The CDR3 sequence is 13 residues long. The CDR3 loop is CASSLGGTYEQYF. The CDR3 nucleotides read TGTGCCAGCAGTCTGGGAGGGACCTACGAGCAGTACTTC.